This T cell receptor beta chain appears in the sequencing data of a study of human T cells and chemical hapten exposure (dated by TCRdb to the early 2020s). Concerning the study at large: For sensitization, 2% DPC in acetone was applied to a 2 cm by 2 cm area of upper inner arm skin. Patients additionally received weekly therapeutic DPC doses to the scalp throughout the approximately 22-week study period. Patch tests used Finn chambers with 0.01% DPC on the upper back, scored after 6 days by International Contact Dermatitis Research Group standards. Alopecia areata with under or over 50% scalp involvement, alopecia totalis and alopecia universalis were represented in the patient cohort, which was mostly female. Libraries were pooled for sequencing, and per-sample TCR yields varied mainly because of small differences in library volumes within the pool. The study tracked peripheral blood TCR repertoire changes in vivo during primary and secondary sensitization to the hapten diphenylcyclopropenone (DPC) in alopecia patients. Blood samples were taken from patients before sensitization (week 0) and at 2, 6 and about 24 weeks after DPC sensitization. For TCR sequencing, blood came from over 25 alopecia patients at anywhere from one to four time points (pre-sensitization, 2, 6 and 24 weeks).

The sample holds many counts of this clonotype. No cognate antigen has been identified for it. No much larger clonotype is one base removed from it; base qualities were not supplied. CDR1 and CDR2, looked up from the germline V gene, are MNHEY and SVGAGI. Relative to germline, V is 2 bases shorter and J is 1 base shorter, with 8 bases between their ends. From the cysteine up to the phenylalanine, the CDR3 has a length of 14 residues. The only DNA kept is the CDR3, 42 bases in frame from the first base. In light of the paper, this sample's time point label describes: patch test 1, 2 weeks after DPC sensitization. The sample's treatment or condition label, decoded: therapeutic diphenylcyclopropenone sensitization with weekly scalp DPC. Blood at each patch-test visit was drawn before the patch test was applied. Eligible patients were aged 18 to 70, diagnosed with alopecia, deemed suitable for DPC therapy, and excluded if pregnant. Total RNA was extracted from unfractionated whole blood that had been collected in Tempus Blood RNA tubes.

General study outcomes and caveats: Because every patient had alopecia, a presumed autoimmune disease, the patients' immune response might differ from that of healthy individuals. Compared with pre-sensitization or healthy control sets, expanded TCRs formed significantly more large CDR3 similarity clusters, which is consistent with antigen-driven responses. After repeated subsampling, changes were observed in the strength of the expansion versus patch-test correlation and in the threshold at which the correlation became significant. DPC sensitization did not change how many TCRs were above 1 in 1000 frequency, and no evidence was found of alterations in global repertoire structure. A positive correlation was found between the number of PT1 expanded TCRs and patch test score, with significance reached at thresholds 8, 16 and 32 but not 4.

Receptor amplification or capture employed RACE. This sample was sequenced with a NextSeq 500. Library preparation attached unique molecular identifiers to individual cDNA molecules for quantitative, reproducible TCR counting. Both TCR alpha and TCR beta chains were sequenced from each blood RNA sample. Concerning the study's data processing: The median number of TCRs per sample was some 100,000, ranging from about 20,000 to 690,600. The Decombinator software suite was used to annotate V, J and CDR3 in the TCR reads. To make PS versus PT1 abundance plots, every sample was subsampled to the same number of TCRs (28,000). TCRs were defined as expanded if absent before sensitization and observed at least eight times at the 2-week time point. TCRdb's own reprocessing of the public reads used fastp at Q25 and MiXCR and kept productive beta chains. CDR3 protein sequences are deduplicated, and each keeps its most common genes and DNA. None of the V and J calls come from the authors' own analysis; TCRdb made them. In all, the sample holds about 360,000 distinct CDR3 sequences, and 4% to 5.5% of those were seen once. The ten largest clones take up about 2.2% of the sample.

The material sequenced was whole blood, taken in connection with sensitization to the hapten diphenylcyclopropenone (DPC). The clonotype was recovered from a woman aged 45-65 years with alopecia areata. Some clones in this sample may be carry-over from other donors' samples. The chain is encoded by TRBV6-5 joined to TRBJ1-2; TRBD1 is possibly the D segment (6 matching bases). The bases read TGTGCCAGCAGTTACGACAGGAGTAACTATGGCTACACCTTC. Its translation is CASSYDRSNYGYTF.